Presented here are 31 T cell receptor delta chains from one specimen sequenced in a study of Vδ1+ human thymocytes. These receptors' targets are unknown. Extracted RNA was reverse transcribed into cDNA. Pooled V-gene forward primers with one constant-region reverse primer generated the CDR3 amplicons by multiplex PCR. TCRdb re-called the multiplex PCR reads with CATT. The profile shows about 50,000 delta-chain clones, approximately 15% of them singletons. Study observations and caveats: Thymic TRG and TRD repertoires appeared highly polyclonal.

The sequenced material came from Vdelta1+ gamma-delta thymocytes from the thymus. Subset: FACS-sorted CD3+ TCRalphabeta- TCRVdelta1+ TCRVdelta2- thymocytes. Receptors were obtained from a girl under three years old who had congenital heart surgery.

As to this clone: Other DNA variants within this sample encode the same CDR3. The chain combines TRDV1 with TRDJ1; 10 bases fit TRDD3. CDR1 is TSWWSYY and CDR2 is QGS in the germline V gene. V trimming: 5 bases; J trimming: 3 bases; junction bases outside the gene matches: 6. The CDR3 totals 15 residues. CDR3 loop: CALGSTGGLPDKLIF. The CDR3 DNA sequence: TGTGCTCTTGGGAGTACTGGGGGATTACCCGATAAACTCATCTTT.

Only a few counts were recorded for this clone. V and J are TRDV1 and TRDJ1, with TRDD2 matching over 9 bases. This CDR3 spans 18 amino acids. Trimming at V came to 4 bases and at J to 1 base, leaving 13 bases not matched to a gene. Germline V gene data show CDR1 as TSWWSYY and CDR2 as QGS. The CDR3 DNA follows: TGTGCTCTTGGGGCGCCAGTCCTCCTTCCTACTGTCACCGATAAACTCATCTTT. It translates to CALGAPVLLPTVTDKLIF.

This clone was observed a few times. The chain combines TRDV1 with TRDJ1, with D possibly being TRDD3 (5 bases). V lost 4 bases and J 2 bases, leaving 14 bases between the germline ends. The CDR3 is 15 residues long. Germline-derived CDR1 and CDR2 are TSWWSYY and QGS. This chain's CDR3 is CALGAPPGGTDKLIF. The CDR3 bases are TGTGCTCTTGGGGCTCCCCCGGGGGGGACCGATAAACTCATCTTT.

This clone was seen a few times. The chain recombines TRDV1 with TRDJ1, with 9 positions matching TRDD3. Germline CDR1 and CDR2: TSWWSYY and QGS. This CDR3 region has 20 residues. V dropped 1 base and J dropped 2; count of bases not matched to a gene: 17. The CDR3 region has the DNA TGTGCTCTTGGGGAACAGGCCGCCTCTACTGGGGGAAGAGGGACCGATAAACTCATCTTT. Encoded protein: CALGEQAASTGGRGTDKLIF.

V is TRDV1 and J is TRDJ1, with TRDD3 as a possible D gene (10 bases). The germline V gene encodes CDR1 TSWWSYY and CDR2 QGS. The CDR3 length is 23 residues. The V end was cut by 5 bases, the J end by 1 base, with 38 bases between. The CDR3 DNA reads as TGTGCTCTTGGGTCCCCAATCGGCCTTCCTACAAGGTGGGGGATACATGTCACCGATAAACTCATCTTT. This encodes CALGSPIGLPTRWGIHVTDKLIF.

This clone was counted a few times. The V gene is TRDV1, the J gene TRDJ1; D is uncertain. The germline V gene has CDR1 TSWWSYY and CDR2 QGS. This CDR3 is 17 amino acids long. Trimming cost V 2 bases and J 5 bases, with 21 bases left between them. This chain's CDR3 is CALGEGRREAHPDKLIF. Written as DNA, the CDR3 is TGTGCTCTTGGGGAAGGGCGACGGGAGGCACACCCGGATAAACTCATCTTT.

This clone was counted only a few times. The chain employs TRDV1 and TRDJ1; TRDD3 matches 13 bases. The CDR3 extends over 22 amino acids. From germline, CDR1 is TSWWSYY and CDR2 QGS. V lost 2 bases, J lost 1 base, and 19 bases stayed unmatched. The CDR3 sequence: CALGEKDGPYWGIRQCTDKLIF. As DNA, the CDR3 is TGTGCTCTTGGGGAAAAAGACGGACCGTACTGGGGGATACGACAATGCACCGATAAACTCATCTTT.

Concerning this clone: Distinct nucleotide sequences in the sample also encode this CDR3. This sequence joins TRDV1 and TRDJ1, with TRDD3 matching over 10 bases. The V gene's germline CDR1 is TSWWSYY and CDR2 QGS. The CDR3 is 21 residues long. Losses at the gene ends were 0 bases for V and 0 bases for J; bases not matched to a gene: 16. For the CDR3, the DNA is TGTGCTCTTGGGGAACTACCCTCACCACTGGGGGATTTTCATTACACCGATAAACTCATCTTT. It specifies CALGELPSPLGDFHYTDKLIF.

This chain links TRDV1 with TRDJ1, with 11 bases lining up with TRDD3. Germline V gives CDR1 TSWWSYY, CDR2 QGS. J gave up 3 bases and V 1 base, and 13 bases lay outside the gene matches. The length of the CDR3 is 19 residues. For the CDR3, the DNA is TGTGCTCTTGGGGAACCACGACCCAGACTGGGGGATAGTGCCGATAAACTCATCTTT. It codes for CALGEPRPRLGDSADKLIF.

This clone was seen many times. The rearrangement links TRDV2 to TRDJ1; D unresolved. This CDR3 comprises 16 residues. CDR1 is GEAIGNYY, CDR2 EKD, per germline. Trimming removed 0 bases at V and 0 bases at J, with 13 bases between. The CDR3, as DNA: TGTGCCTGTGACACCGGGGTAGGGGTTTACACCGATAAACTCATCTTT. Protein: CACDTGVGVYTDKLIF.

The V and J genes are TRDV1 and TRDJ1; TRDD3 agrees at 12 bases. The CDR3 spans 21 residues. Germline values: CDR1 TSWWSYY, CDR2 QGS. The trim removed 0 bases at V and 3 bases at J, leaving 17 bases unmatched. In DNA form, the CDR3 reads TGTGCTCTTGGGGAACTTGTCTCATACTGGGGGATACCGGGGTACGCCGATAAACTCATCTTT. Translated: CALGELVSYWGIPGYADKLIF.

This clone was detected only a few times. This chain links TRDV1 with TRDJ1; 7 nucleotides line up with TRDD3. The CDR3 is 19 residues long. Germline loops: CDR1 TSWWSYY, CDR2 QGS. V shed 0 bases, J shed 1 base, and the junction held 14 bases outside the gene matches. Written as DNA, the CDR3 is TGTGCTCTTGGGGAACTATGGGGACGGTACTGGGGTAGCACCGATAAACTCATCTTT. Encoded protein: CALGELWGRYWGSTDKLIF.

The chain combines TRDV1 with TRDJ1; TRDD3 is a possible D gene (7 bases). Per germline, CDR1 TSWWSYY and CDR2 QGS. V gave up 1 base and J gave up 0 bases, with 30 bases separating them. This CDR3 contains 22 residues. The CDR3 DNA is TGTGCTCTTGGGGAACAGGCTCCTACGATTTCTGAGGGATACAGGTACACCGATAAACTCATCTTT. Translation: CALGEQAPTISEGYRYTDKLIF.

This clone was detected only a few times. The rearrangement uses TRDV1 and TRDJ1; 8 bases match TRDD3. Per the germline V gene, CDR1 is TSWWSYY and CDR2 is QGS. The CDR3 sequence is 20 residues long. The V segment lost 1 base and the J segment 4 bases; nucleotides outside the gene matches: 20. CDR3 nucleotides: TGTGCTCTTGGGGAACGGTCCTCACATGCACTGGGGGGACAAGTCGATAAACTCATCTTT. Residues: CALGERSSHALGGQVDKLIF.

This clone was observed a handful of times. The V gene is TRDV1, the J gene TRDJ1; 13 positions agree with TRDD3. V lost 0 bases, J lost 2 bases, and 21 bases stayed unmatched. Germline V lookup: CDR1 TSWWSYY, CDR2 QGS. The CDR3 runs to 23 residues. CDR3 in DNA: TGTGCTCTTGGGGAACTGGTTACTTCCTCCTGTACTGGGGGATACGCGGGGACCGATAAACTCATCTTT. Its translation: CALGELVTSSCTGGYAGTDKLIF.

A few counts support this clone. The rearrangement uses TRDV1 and TRDJ1; 10 bases line up with TRDD3. This CDR3 region has 21 residues. CDR1 TSWWSYY and CDR2 QGS come from the germline V gene. The junction had 18 bases not matched to a gene; V was cut back by 2 bases and J by 0 bases. Here the CDR3 reads CALGEGAGRYWGILNTDKLIF. In nucleotides, the CDR3 is TGTGCTCTTGGGGAAGGAGCGGGCAGGTACTGGGGGATCCTGAACACCGATAAACTCATCTTT.

V usage is TRDV1 and J usage is TRDJ1; D is perhaps TRDD2 or TRDD3 (6 bases each). CDR1 TSWWSYY and CDR2 QGS come from the germline V gene. This CDR3 comprises 24 residues. V lost 3 bases and J 2 bases, leaving 40 bases between the germline ends. The CDR3 DNA reads as TGTGCTCTTGGGGACCCCGCCTTCCCCACTGATTCTGGGGATCCCTTGATGTGGACCGATAAACTCATCTTT. As protein: CALGDPAFPTDSGDPLMWTDKLIF.

This clone was observed a few times. The genes are TRDV1 and TRDJ1; TRDD3 matches 10 bases. Trimming cost V 2 bases and J 0 bases; bases outside gene matches: 12. The CDR3 has 19 residues. Germline V lookup: CDR1 TSWWSYY, CDR2 QGS. The CDR3 reads CALGELKGLGDPYTDKLIF. CDR3 nucleotides: TGTGCTCTTGGGGAATTAAAGGGACTGGGGGATCCGTACACCGATAAACTCATCTTT.

About this clone: The junction and the germline gene differ at one end; a read error may be behind it. The chain has TRDV1 and TRDJ1, with 7 bases that match TRDD3. The CDR3 consists of 17 residues. CDR1 is TSWWSYY and CDR2 is QGS in the germline V gene. CDR3: CAPGEPPLRGYGYKLIF. CDR3 in DNA: TGTGCTCCTGGGGAACCCCCCCTACGAGGATACGGGTATAAACTCATCTTT.

This rearrangement joins TRDV1 to TRDJ1; TRDD2 matches at 7 bases. Losses at the gene ends were 3 bases for V and 4 bases for J; bases not matched to a gene: 8. Germline V gives CDR1 TSWWSYY, CDR2 QGS. CDR3 size: 15 residues. The CDR3 reads CALGDYFLRDDKLIF. CDR3 nucleotides: TGTGCTCTTGGGGATTACTTCCTAAGGGACGATAAACTCATCTTT.

This clone appeared many times. The V call is TRDV2, the J call TRDJ3; 9 nucleotides line up with TRDD3. The CDR3 is made up of 17 amino acids. The V gene end was trimmed by 6 bases and the J gene end by 3 bases; junction bases not matched to a gene: 8. Germline V gene sequence: CDR1 GEAIGNYY, CDR2 EKD. In DNA, the CDR3 is TGTGCCTGTCTCCTCTGGGGGATCTTCTGGGACACCCGACAGATGTTTTTC. It specifies CACLLWGIFWDTRQMFF.

This clone came up many times. V usage is TRDV2 and J usage is TRDJ1; D may correspond to TRDD2 or TRDD3 (5 bases each). Trimming pared 3 bases from V and 0 bases from J, leaving 25 bases between. CDR3 length equals 19 residues. Germline V gene data show CDR1 as GEAIGNYY and CDR2 as EKD. The CDR3 sequence: CACDATGVRLPQYTDKLIF. The CDR3 DNA reads as TGTGCCTGTGACGCTACGGGGGTTCGCCTACCTCAGTACACCGATAAACTCATCTTT.

The gene calls are TRDV1 and TRDJ1; TRDD3 matches 7 bases. The germline V gene has CDR1 TSWWSYY and CDR2 QGS. Trimming removed 2 bases from V and 10 bases from J; junction bases left unmatched: 16. The CDR3 sequence is 16 residues long. The CDR3 spells CALGEYSSRGYGILIF. The CDR3 DNA reads TGTGCTCTTGGGGAATATTCCTCGCGGGGATATGGTATACTCATCTTT.

This sequence joins TRDV1 and TRDJ1, with TRDD3 identical over 10 bases. Trimming cost V 4 bases and J 0 bases; bases outside gene matches: 26. This CDR3 comprises 23 residues. Germline lookup yields CDR1 TSWWSYY and CDR2 QGS. CDR3 nucleotide sequence: TGTGCTCTTGGGGGAGGTTACGGGACTCGTGGAACTGGGGGATTCCCTAACACCGATAAACTCATCTTT. Its protein is CALGGGYGTRGTGGFPNTDKLIF.

The chain uses TRDV1 and TRDJ1; D gene uncertain. Germline-derived CDR1 and CDR2 are TSWWSYY and QGS. Trimming removed 0 bases from V and 0 bases from J, with 17 bases in between. The CDR3 sequence is 18 residues long. CDR3 nucleotide sequence: TGTGCTCTTGGGGAACTAGCCCTCCAAAATGGTTACACCGATAAACTCATCTTT. This codes for CALGELALQNGYTDKLIF.

This clone is classed as medium-sized. This sequence joins TRDV2 and TRDJ1; 10 bases are a match to TRDD3. This CDR3 is built from 15 residues. The J segment lost 1 base and the V segment lost 5 bases, leaving 6 bases of the junction unmatched. From germline, CDR1 is GEAIGNYY and CDR2 EKD. DNA of the CDR3: TGTGCCTGTGCGTACTGGGGGATTTGCACCGATAAACTCATCTTT. Protein sequence: CACAYWGICTDKLIF.

This clone was counted only a few times. The chain recombines TRDV1 with TRDJ1; 8 nucleotides align to TRDD3. Germline-derived CDR1 and CDR2 are TSWWSYY and QGS. With V trimmed by 8 bases and J by 0 bases, 23 bases remained unmatched. The CDR3 has 20 residues. The CDR3 DNA follows: TGTGCTCTTCTTTCCCCTAAGCTGGGTTGGGGGATCCATTACACCGATAAACTCATCTTT. The encoded protein is CALLSPKLGWGIHYTDKLIF.

The chain combines TRDV1 with TRDJ1; D unclear. Germline lookup yields CDR1 TSWWSYY and CDR2 QGS. Trimming cost V 0 bases and J 0 bases, with 17 bases left between them. This CDR3 spans 18 amino acids. CDR3: CALGELVPQPSYTDKLIF. In nucleotides, the CDR3 is TGTGCTCTTGGGGAACTAGTCCCGCAGCCCTCGTACACCGATAAACTCATCTTT.

The chain employs TRDV1 and TRDJ1, with 12 bases matching TRDD3. V shed 0 bases, J shed 3 bases, and the junction held 17 bases outside the gene matches. Germline assignment: CDR1 TSWWSYY and CDR2 QGS. This CDR3 is built from 21 residues. Written as DNA, the CDR3 is TGTGCTCTTGGGGAACTAGCCTTCCTAACTGGGGGATACTCTCTCGCCGATAAACTCATCTTT. Encoded protein: CALGELAFLTGGYSLADKLIF.

This clone was seen a handful of times. V is TRDV1 and J is TRDJ1; no clear D gene. The CDR3 has 14 residues. Trimming pared 3 bases from V and 0 bases from J, leaving 8 bases between. Per the germline V gene, CDR1 is TSWWSYY and CDR2 is QGS. CDR3 protein: CALGDPLHTDKLIF. Written as DNA, the CDR3 is TGTGCTCTTGGGGATCCCCTCCACACCGATAAACTCATCTTT.

This clone has a handful of counts. J is TRDJ1 and V is TRDV1, with 8 nucleotides matching TRDD3. This CDR3 has 17 residues. V lost 2 bases and J lost 0; bases outside the gene matches: 8. CDR1 is TSWWSYY, CDR2 QGS, per germline. The CDR3, as DNA: TGTGCTCTTGGGGAATCGCGGGGGATAATGTACACCGATAAACTCATCTTT. Encoded protein: CALGESRGIMYTDKLIF.